The 30 T cell receptor beta chains presented below share a single source sample, sequenced in a study of cytomegalovirus exposure and HLA in healthy donors. The PCR was carried out with 60 Vbeta primers and 13 Jbeta primers. TCRdb's copy holds only in-frame clones and misses some; the assay was immunoSEQ multiplex PCR. In the table there are about 140,000 clones, around 85% of which are singletons. Sequencing input: PBMCs. The receptor set was obtained from a female donor in good health and CMV-seronegative.

The chain uses TRBV7-2 and TRBJ1-2, with D possibly matching TRBD1 (6 bases). V was shortened by 7 bases and J by 3 bases, with 12 bases between the two germline ends. The CDR3 is made up of 13 amino acids. Germline V gives CDR1 SGHTA, CDR2 FQGNSA. CDR3 DNA: TGTGCCAGCAAGTGGGCAGGGGACTATGGCTACACCTTC. Its translation is CASKWAGDYGYTF.

This clone was seen a handful of times. The genes are TRBV28 and TRBJ2-7; 8 bases match TRBD2. There are 14 residues in the CDR3. After removal of 7 bases from V and 0 bases from J, the junction contained 5 bases not matched to a gene. CDR1 and CDR2 (germline): MDHEN, SYDVKM. CDR3 sequence reads: CASTPSGFSYEQYF. Here the CDR3 DNA reads TGTGCCAGCACCCCTAGCGGGTTCTCCTACGAGCAGTACTTC.

The chain employs TRBV28 and TRBJ1-5; the D gene is possibly TRBD1 (5 bases). Trimming removed 3 bases from V and 4 bases from J, with 7 bases in between. This CDR3 comprises 13 residues. Per germline, CDR1 MDHEN and CDR2 SYDVKM. The CDR3 here is CASSFGGNQPQHF. Written as DNA, the CDR3 is TGTGCCAGCAGTTTTGGGGGGAATCAGCCCCAGCATTTT.

The chain joins TRBV5-4 to TRBJ2-1; TRBD1 aligns across 7 bases. The CDR3 spans 15 residues. V gave up 4 bases and J gave up 4 bases; unmatched junction bases: 8. Germline CDR1 is SGHNT and CDR2 is YYREEE (reference sequence). Here the CDR3 reads CASSPGTEKYNEQFF. CDR3 sequence (DNA): TGTGCCAGCAGCCCCGGGACAGAGAAGTACAATGAGCAGTTCTTC.

The chain combines TRBV19 with TRBJ1-5; 8 positions match TRBD1. V lost 5 bases to trimming and J lost 0 bases; unmatched junction nucleotides: 15. Germline V gene lookup returns CDR1 LNHDA and CDR2 SQIVND (reference sequence). This CDR3 is built from 19 residues. The CDR3 sequence: CASSPRGQDRVYSNQPQHF. In nucleotides, the CDR3 is TGTGCCAGTAGTCCCCGAGGGCAGGACAGGGTCTATAGCAATCAGCCCCAGCATTTT.

This clone was found a few times. This chain uses TRBV6-6 with TRBJ2-3; TRBD2 aligns across 12 bases. V shed 5 bases, J shed 2 bases, and the junction held 5 bases outside the gene matches. From germline, CDR1 is MNHNY and CDR2 SVGAGI (reference sequence). The CDR3 runs 16 residues. DNA for the CDR3: TGTGCCAGCAGTCAGCGACTAGCGGGAGTCACAGATACGCAGTATTTT. Protein product: CASSQRLAGVTDTQYF.

The chain combines TRBV11-2 with TRBJ2-1, with D tentatively TRBD1 (5 bases). The germline gives CDR1 SGHAT, CDR2 FQNNGV. This CDR3 comprises 15 residues. Trimming removed 5 bases from V and 4 bases from J, with 15 bases in between. The CDR3 sequence is CASSPTDLFYNEQFF. CDR3 nucleotide sequence: TGTGCCAGCAGCCCGACAGACTTATTTTACAATGAGCAGTTCTTC.

The gene calls are TRBV28 and TRBJ1-2; D not certain. Germline CDR1 and CDR2: MDHEN and SYDVKM. Trimming removed 5 bases at V and 0 bases at J, with 22 bases between. This CDR3 comprises 18 residues. The CDR3 here is CASSTLRFSPPTNYGYTF. The CDR3 DNA is TGTGCCAGCAGTACTCTCAGGTTCAGCCCTCCCACTAACTATGGCTACACCTTC.

This chain links TRBV30 with TRBJ2-5; 11 nucleotides line up with TRBD2. This CDR3 has 14 amino acids. After removal of 1 base from V and 5 bases from J, the junction contained 3 bases not matched to a gene. Per germline, CDR1 GTSNPN and CDR2 SVGIG (reference sequence). CDR3 DNA sequence: TGTGCCTGGAGTGGGCTAGCGGGAGGTGAGACCCAGTACTTC. Translation: CAWSGLAGGETQYF.

The rearrangement uses TRBV18 and TRBJ2-5, with a tentative D call TRBD1 (6 bases). Trimming took off 4 bases at V and 1 base at J, with 10 bases between the two ends. The length of the CDR3 is 14 residues. Germline CDR1 and CDR2: KGHSH and LQKENI. CDR3 DNA: TGTGCCAGCTCACGGGGGCAGCCCCAAGAGACCCAGTACTTC. Translated, it gives CASSRGQPQETQYF.

The chain carries TRBV5-1 and TRBJ2-7, with 7 nucleotides matching TRBD2. V trimming: 7 bases; J trimming: 2 bases; junction bases outside the gene matches: 6. Germline V CDR1 and CDR2: SGHRS, YFSETQ. The CDR3 has 13 residues. This CDR3 reads CASGGDPAYEQYF. The CDR3, as DNA: TGCGCCAGCGGGGGGGACCCAGCCTACGAGCAGTACTTC.

The gene calls are TRBV4-1 and TRBJ1-1; D remains unclear. Trimming took 3 bases from V and 4 from J, leaving 9 bases between them. Per the germline V gene, CDR1 is MGHRA and CDR2 is YSYEKL. The CDR3 is 13 residues long. The CDR3 sequence is CASSQAISTEAFF. The CDR3 coding sequence is TGCGCCAGCAGCCAGGCAATTTCCACTGAAGCTTTCTTT.

This clone was observed a single time. The chain recombines TRBV7-9 with TRBJ1-4; 9 bases are shared with TRBD1. The V gene end was trimmed by 0 bases and the J gene end by 8 bases; junction bases not matched to a gene: 10. Germline V gives CDR1 SEHNR, CDR2 FQNEAQ (reference sequence). This CDR3 is built from 17 residues. CDR3 residues: CASSLASPQGAGEKLFF. DNA for the CDR3: TGTGCCAGCAGCTTAGCGTCCCCACAGGGGGCTGGAGAAAAACTGTTTTTT.

V is TRBV27 and J is TRBJ1-3; tentatively, D is TRBD1 (6 bases). The germline CDR1 and CDR2 sequences are MNHEY and SMNVEV (reference sequence). Trimming cost V 2 bases and J 2 bases, with 10 bases left between them. The CDR3 is 15 amino acids. This chain's CDR3 is CASSLMPGAGNTIYF. CDR3 in DNA: TGTGCCAGCAGTTTAATGCCAGGGGCTGGAAACACCATATATTTT.

V is TRBV29-1 and J is TRBJ2-3, with D uncertain. V was trimmed by 7 bases and J by 3 bases, leaving 14 bases between them. The CDR3 runs to 13 residues. CDR1 SQVTM and CDR2 ANQGSEA come from the germline V gene. As DNA, the CDR3 is TGCAGCGAAAGGAGCGAGAGAACAGATACGCAGTATTTT. It is translated as CSERSERTDTQYF.

V and J are TRBV27 and TRBJ2-7; D is unresolved. This CDR3 has 14 amino acids. Germline V lookup: CDR1 MNHEY, CDR2 SMNVEV (reference sequence). V was pared by 1 base and J by 0 bases, with 7 bases between. The CDR3 DNA sequence: TGTGCCAGCAGTTTATTTCGGAGCTCCTACGAGCAGTACTTC. Translating gives CASSLFRSSYEQYF.

This chain links TRBV10-1 with TRBJ2-1; 11 bases map to TRBD2. CDR1 is WNHNN and CDR2 is SYGVQD in the germline V gene (reference sequence). Trimming took 5 bases from V and 3 from J; bases not matched to a gene: 6. This CDR3 region has 16 residues. Written as DNA, the CDR3 is TGCGCCAGCAGTCCAAAGGGACTAGCGGACTACAATGAGCAGTTCTTC. As protein: CASSPKGLADYNEQFF.

This clone was detected only once. The V gene is TRBV27, the J gene TRBJ2-7, with 11 positions matching TRBD1. The length of the CDR3 is 14 residues. Germline CDR1 reads MNHEY; CDR2 reads SMNVEV (reference sequence). The trim removed 2 bases at V and 5 bases at J, leaving 2 bases unmatched. CDR3 in amino acids: CASSLGQGAHEQYF. The CDR3 region has the DNA TGTGCCAGCAGTTTAGGACAGGGGGCGCACGAGCAGTACTTC.

V and J are TRBV18 and TRBJ2-3, with 10 bases aligning to TRBD1. The CDR3 totals 15 residues. Germline V CDR1 and CDR2: KGHSH, LQKENI. J gave up 5 bases and V 3 bases, and 5 bases lay outside the gene matches. CDR3 in DNA: TGTGCCAGCTCACCTACAGGACAGGGGGAAGATACGCAGTATTTT. It specifies CASSPTGQGEDTQYF.

V and J are TRBV5-1 and TRBJ2-5; no firm D call. Germline loops: CDR1 SGHRS, CDR2 YFSETQ. The CDR3 totals 12 residues. V was trimmed by 1 base and J by 5 bases, leaving 6 bases between them. CDR3 residues: CASSLNRETQYF. The CDR3 nucleotides are TGCGCCAGCAGCTTGAACCGGGAGACCCAGTACTTC.

This rearrangement joins TRBV5-4 to TRBJ2-1, with 9 bases that match TRBD2. This CDR3 is 15 amino acids long. In germline, CDR1 is SGHNT, CDR2 YYREEE (reference sequence). V lost 4 bases, J lost 4 bases, and 6 bases stayed unmatched. The CDR3 here is CASSRIAGVYNEQFF. CDR3 nucleotide sequence: TGTGCCAGCAGCCGAATAGCGGGAGTATACAATGAGCAGTTCTTC.

The chain employs TRBV28 and TRBJ1-5; no clear D. Germline V lookup: CDR1 MDHEN, CDR2 SYDVKM. This CDR3 region has 13 residues. V was cut by 6 bases and J by 0 bases, with 6 bases left in between. For the CDR3, the DNA is TGTGCCAGCAGCCCCAATAGCAATCAGCCCCAGCATTTT. Protein: CASSPNSNQPQHF.

V usage is TRBV18 and J usage is TRBJ1-1, with D perhaps matching TRBD1 (5 bases). Germline V gene data show CDR1 as KGHSH and CDR2 as LQKENI. The length of the CDR3 is 13 residues. The germline V and J ends were trimmed by 4 bases and 5 bases, with 11 bases remaining between them. CDR3 sequence (DNA): TGTGCCAGCTCACGAGGGGCGGGGACTGAAGCTTTCTTT. As protein: CASSRGAGTEAFF. Complete variable domain (other parts from reference TRBV18 and TRBJ1-1): NAGVMQNPRHLVRRRGQEARLRCSPMKGHSHVYWYRQLPEEGLKFMVYLQKENIIDESGMPKERFSAEFPKEGPSILRIQQVVRGDSAAYFCASSRGAGTEAFFGQGTRLTVV.

About this clone itself: Germline and junction disagree at one end, which may indicate a read error. The chain uses TRBV6-5 and TRBJ2-1; D is perhaps TRBD1 (6 bases). The length of the CDR3 is 16 residues. Germline CDR1 MNHEY, CDR2 SVGAGI. Written as DNA, the CDR3 is TGTGCCAGCGGTTACCCACAGGGTGGGGACCACAATGAGCAGTTCTTC. This translates into CASGYPQGGDHNEQFF.

V is TRBV28 and J is TRBJ2-7; 8 nucleotides align to TRBD1. The CDR3 runs 15 residues. Germline V gives CDR1 MDHEN, CDR2 SYDVKM. Unmatched junction bases numbered 8, after V lost 6 bases and J lost 1 base. CDR3 amino acids: CASSPNGQGSYEQYF. The DNA for the CDR3 is TGTGCCAGCAGCCCGAACGGACAGGGATCCTACGAGCAGTACTTC. Drawing the rest from reference TRBV28 and TRBJ2-7, the complete variable domain is DVKVTQSSRYLVKRTGEKVFLECVQDMDHENMFWYRQDPGLGLRLIYFSYDVKMKEKGDIPEGYSVSREKKERFSLILESASTNQTSMYLCASSPNGQGSYEQYFGPGTRLTVT.

The rearrangement uses TRBV30 and TRBJ1-5, with 8 positions matching TRBD1. Unmatched junction bases numbered 7, after V lost 2 bases and J lost 7 bases. Germline loops: CDR1 GTSNPN, CDR2 SVGIG (reference sequence). CDR3 length: 14 residues. The CDR3 sequence: CAWSNRQGIQPQHF. The CDR3 nucleotides are TGTGCCTGGAGTAATCGACAGGGGATACAGCCCCAGCATTTT.

J is TRBJ2-5 and V is TRBV18; 12 bases are shared with TRBD2. Germline-derived CDR1 and CDR2 are KGHSH and LQKENI. The CDR3 spans 15 residues. V was clipped by 6 bases and J by 5 bases; unmatched bases: 7. The CDR3 loop reads CASSELAGGSETQYF. The CDR3 coding sequence is TGTGCCAGCTCGGAACTAGCGGGAGGTTCTGAGACCCAGTACTTC.

The chain couples TRBV4-1 to TRBJ2-3, with 7 bases identical to TRBD1. Germline V lookup: CDR1 MGHRA, CDR2 YSYEKL. V shed 0 bases, J shed 2 bases, and the junction held 8 bases outside the gene matches. The CDR3 loop spans 17 amino acids. The CDR3 loop is CASSQDLGQEITDTQYF. As DNA, the CDR3 is TGCGCCAGCAGCCAAGATCTCGGACAGGAGATCACAGATACGCAGTATTTT.

This clone is a singleton in its sample. This sequence joins TRBV27 and TRBJ1-1; no reliable D call. There are 13 residues in the CDR3. V was cut by 6 bases and J by 1 base, with 9 bases left in between. In germline, CDR1 is MNHEY, CDR2 SMNVEV (reference sequence). The CDR3 sequence: CASSEVGNTEAFF. In DNA form, the CDR3 reads TGTGCCAGCAGCGAGGTGGGGAACACTGAAGCTTTCTTT.

The chain joins TRBV6-5 to TRBJ1-5, with D hard to call. Germline CDR1 reads MNHEY; CDR2 reads SVGAGI. The CDR3 covers 13 residues. V lost 1 base to trimming and J lost 7 bases, with 8 bases between them. This CDR3 is CASSYWGGQPQHF. In DNA form, the CDR3 reads TGTGCCAGCAGTTACTGGGGAGGACAGCCCCAGCATTTT.